This T cell receptor (beta chain) was identified during a study of shared clonotypes between healthy human individuals. Authors' processing steps: Filtering of immunoSEQ junctional sequences could not match full-length read filtering. The data were produced by immunoSEQ multiplex PCR, yet TCRdb's version contains in-frame clones alone and is incomplete. V, J and clone size derive from that table, while D and trimming were established from the DNA sequence. This table holds over a million clones, roughly 96% found once. This CDR3 has 16 amino acids. CDR1 is MNHNS, CDR2 SASEGT, per germline. The ends were cut back, 4 bases at V and 4 bases at J, with 20 bases in the middle.

The source material was naive CD4+ T cells sorted from blood. Regarding subset: CD45RA+ positively selected. V usage is TRBV6-1 and J usage is TRBJ2-7, with D possibly being TRBD2 (6 bases). This sequence was found in a man in his thirties or forties in good health. CDR3: CASSALSRGGGYEQYF. CDR3 DNA sequence: TGTGCCAGCAGTGCCCTGAGTCGGGGAGGAGGTTACGAGCAGTACTTC.